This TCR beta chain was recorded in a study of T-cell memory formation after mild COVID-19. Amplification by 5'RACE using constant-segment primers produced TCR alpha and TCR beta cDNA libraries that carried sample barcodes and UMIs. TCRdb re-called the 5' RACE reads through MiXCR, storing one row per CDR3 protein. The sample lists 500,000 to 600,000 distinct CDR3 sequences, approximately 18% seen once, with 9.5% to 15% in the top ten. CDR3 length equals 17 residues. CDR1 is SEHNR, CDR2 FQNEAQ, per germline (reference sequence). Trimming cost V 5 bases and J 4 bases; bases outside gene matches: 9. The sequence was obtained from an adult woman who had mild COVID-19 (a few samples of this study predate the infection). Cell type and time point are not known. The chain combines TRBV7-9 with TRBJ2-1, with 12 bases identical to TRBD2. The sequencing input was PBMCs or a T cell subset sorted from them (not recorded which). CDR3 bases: TGTGCCAGCAGCCTTGGACTAGCGGGGATGATTTACAATGAGCAGTTCTTC. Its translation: CASSLGLAGMIYNEQFF.